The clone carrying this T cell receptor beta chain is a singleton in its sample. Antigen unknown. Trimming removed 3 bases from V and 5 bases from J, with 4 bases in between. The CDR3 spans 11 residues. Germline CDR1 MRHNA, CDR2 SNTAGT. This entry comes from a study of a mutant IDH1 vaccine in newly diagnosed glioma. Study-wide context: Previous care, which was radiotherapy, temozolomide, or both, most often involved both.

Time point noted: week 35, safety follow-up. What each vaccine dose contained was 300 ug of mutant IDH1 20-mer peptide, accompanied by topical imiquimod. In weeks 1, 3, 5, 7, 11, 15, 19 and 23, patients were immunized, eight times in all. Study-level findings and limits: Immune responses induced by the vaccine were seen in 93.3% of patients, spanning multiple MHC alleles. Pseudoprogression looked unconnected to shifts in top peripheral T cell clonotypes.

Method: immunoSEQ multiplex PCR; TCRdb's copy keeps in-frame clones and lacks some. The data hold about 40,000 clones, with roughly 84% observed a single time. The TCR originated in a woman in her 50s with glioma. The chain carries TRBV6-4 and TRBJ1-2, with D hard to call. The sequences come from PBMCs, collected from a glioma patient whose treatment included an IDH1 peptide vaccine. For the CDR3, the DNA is TGTGCCAGCAGTGAAGGGTATGGCTACACCTTC. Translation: CASSEGYGYTF.